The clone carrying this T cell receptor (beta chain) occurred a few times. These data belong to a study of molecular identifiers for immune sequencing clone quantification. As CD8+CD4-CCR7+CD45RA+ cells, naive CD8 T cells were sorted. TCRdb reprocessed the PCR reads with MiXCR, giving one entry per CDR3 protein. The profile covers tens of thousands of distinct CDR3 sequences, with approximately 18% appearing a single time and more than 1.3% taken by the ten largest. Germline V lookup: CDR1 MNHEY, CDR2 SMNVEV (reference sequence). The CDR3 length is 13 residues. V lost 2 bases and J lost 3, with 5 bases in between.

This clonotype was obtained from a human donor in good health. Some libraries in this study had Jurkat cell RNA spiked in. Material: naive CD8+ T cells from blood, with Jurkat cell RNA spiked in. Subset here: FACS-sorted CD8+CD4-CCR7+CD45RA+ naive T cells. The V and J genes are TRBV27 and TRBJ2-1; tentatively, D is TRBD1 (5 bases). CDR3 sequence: CASSLQGYNEQFF. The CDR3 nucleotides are TGTGCCAGCAGTTTACAGGGCTACAATGAGCAGTTCTTC.